Listed here are 31 T cell receptor beta chains from one sample, sequenced in a study of early T cells in non-severe SARS-CoV-2 infection. MiXCR, applied by TCRdb to the 5' RACE reads, yields one record per CDR3 protein. The sample has about 56,000 distinct CDR3 sequences, more than 12% seen once. The material was whole blood, obtained at baseline. These receptors all stem from an adult who was a healthcare worker with PCR-confirmed SARS-CoV-2 infection or an uninfected control (not recorded which).

This clonotype was counted ten times or more. This chain links TRBV3-1 with TRBJ2-3; TRBD2 agrees at 8 bases. This CDR3 has 14 amino acids. J was trimmed by 6 bases and V by 3 bases; bases with no gene match: 5. Germline V gene data show CDR1 as LGHDT and CDR2 as YNNKEL (reference sequence). The CDR3 loop is CASSQLSGTDTQYF. CDR3 nucleotides: TGTGCCAGCAGCCAGCTTAGCGGGACGGATACGCAGTATTTT.

Ten or more counts support this clonotype. The chain uses TRBV7-8 and TRBJ2-7; D gene uncertain. Trimming removed 5 bases from V and 4 bases from J, with 18 bases in between. From germline, CDR1 is SGHVS and CDR2 FQNEAQ. This CDR3 is 15 amino acids long. This chain's CDR3 is CASSPIHPASYEQYF. In DNA form, the CDR3 reads TGTGCCAGCAGCCCGATTCACCCTGCGTCGTACGAGCAGTACTTC.

The genes are TRBV29-1 and TRBJ2-7; 10 bases map to TRBD2. The CDR3 is 15 amino acids. V was clipped by 1 base and J by 0 bases; unmatched bases: 3. Germline-derived CDR1 and CDR2 are SQVTM and ANQGSEA. The CDR3, as DNA: TGCAGCGTTGAAGGGCTAGCGGGAGTCTCCTACGAGCAGTACTTC. This gives the protein CSVEGLAGVSYEQYF.

J is TRBJ2-7 and V is TRBV5-1; D may be TRBD1 (5 bases). Germline CDR1 is SGHRS and CDR2 is YFSETQ. With 4 bases removed from V and 4 bases from J, the gap between germline ends came to 9 bases. This CDR3 is built from 12 residues. CDR3: CASSRPGYEQYF. In nucleotides, the CDR3 is TGCGCCAGCAGCCGTCCAGGGTACGAGCAGTACTTC.

The table lists this clonotype with many counts. The chain combines TRBV9 with TRBJ1-1, with no clear D. V was pared by 4 bases and J by 6 bases, with 13 bases between. The CDR3 runs 13 residues. Germline loops: CDR1 SGDLS, CDR2 YYNGEE. The DNA for the CDR3 is TGTGCCAGCAGCCCTTGGCTTGAGCCTGAAGCTTTCTTT. This gives the protein CASSPWLEPEAFF.

This rearrangement joins TRBV25-1 to TRBJ2-2; no clear D. The CDR3 is made up of 14 amino acids. The germline V and J ends were trimmed by 3 bases and 0 bases, with 5 bases remaining between them. Germline V gene sequence: CDR1 MGHDK, CDR2 SYGVNS. CDR3 nucleotide sequence: TGTGCCAGCAGTGACAGAACGAACACCGGGGAGCTGTTTTTT. It codes for CASSDRTNTGELFF.

V gene TRBV10-3 combines with J gene TRBJ2-3; D unclear. CDR3 length equals 14 residues. The germline V and J ends were trimmed by 0 bases and 3 bases, with 7 bases remaining between them. Germline V gives CDR1 ENHRY, CDR2 SYGVKD. This CDR3 reads CAISESSGTDTQYF. The CDR3 coding sequence is TGTGCCATCAGTGAGTCCTCCGGGACAGATACGCAGTATTTT.

The chain has TRBV6-1 and TRBJ2-7; D gene uncertain. Germline loops: CDR1 MNHNS, CDR2 SASEGT. The CDR3 length is 10 residues. V was cut by 5 bases and J by 3 bases, with 2 bases left in between. The CDR3 protein is CASSHYEQYF. CDR3 bases: TGTGCCAGCAGTCACTACGAGCAGTACTTC.

V is TRBV12-5 and J is TRBJ2-1, with TRBD1 matching over 8 bases. The V gene's germline CDR1 is LGHNT and CDR2 FRNRAP. With V trimmed by 0 bases and J by 8 bases, 21 bases remained unmatched. The CDR3 totals 20 residues. The CDR3 is CASGLVFTFSWAGGMHEQFF. CDR3 in DNA: TGTGCTAGTGGTTTGGTATTCACATTTTCGTGGGCAGGGGGCATGCATGAGCAGTTCTTC. Based on the CDR3 plus reference TRBV12-5 and TRBJ2-1, the full variable domain is DARVTQTPRHKVTEMGQEVTMRCQPILGHNTVFWYRQTMMQGLELLAYFRNRAPLDDSGMPKDRFSAEMPDATLATLKIQPSEPRDSAVYFCASGLVFTFSWAGGMHEQFFGPGTRLTVL.

This clonotype was detected ten times or more. This rearrangement joins TRBV10-3 to TRBJ2-2; TRBD1 is a possible D gene (6 bases). CDR1 ENHRY and CDR2 SYGVKD come from the germline V gene. Trimming removed 10 bases from V and 1 base from J, with 7 bases in between. There are 12 residues in the CDR3. CDR3 coding DNA: TGTGCCACGGGACAGAACACCGGGGAGCTGTTTTTT. Its translation is CATGQNTGELFF.

This clonotype has only a few counts. This chain links TRBV20-1 with TRBJ2-7; 11 nucleotides line up with TRBD2. Germline trimming cut 2 bases from V and 5 bases from J; bases unmatched to any gene: 8. Looked up from germline, CDR1 is DFQATT and CDR2 is SNEGSKA (reference sequence). This CDR3 has 15 residues. The CDR3 sequence: CSARHLAGGYNEQYF. As DNA, the CDR3 is TGCAGTGCTAGACACCTAGCGGGAGGCTATAACGAGCAGTACTTC.

Only a few counts were recorded for this clonotype. This chain joins TRBV29-1 and TRBJ2-3; D is uncertain. Germline V gives CDR1 SQVTM, CDR2 ANQGSEA. This CDR3 is built from 13 residues. The V end was cut by 4 bases, the J end by 4 bases, with 12 bases between. The CDR3 DNA sequence: TGCAGCGTTGCAACTGGATCTGCAGATACGCAGTATTTT. It specifies CSVATGSADTQYF.

A few counts support this clonotype. The J gene is TRBJ2-7, the V gene TRBV6-6; 7 bases line up with TRBD2. The V gene end was trimmed by 6 bases and the J gene end by 1 base; junction bases not matched to a gene: 6. The CDR3 is 14 amino acids. The germline V gene encodes CDR1 MNHNY and CDR2 SVGAGI (reference sequence). CDR3 sequence: CASRLTSDSYEQYF. In DNA form, the CDR3 reads TGTGCCAGCAGACTCACTAGCGATTCCTACGAGCAGTACTTC.

The CDR3 reads CASSSGPADTQYF. The CDR3 nucleotides are TGTGCCAGCAGCTCTGGACCCGCTGATACGCAGTATTTT. This chain connects TRBV11-2 to TRBJ2-3, with no clear D. The CDR3 spans 13 residues. Germline CDR1 SGHAT, CDR2 FQNNGV. The V end lost 4 bases, the J end lost 6 bases, and 11 bases lay between the germline ends.

The chain has TRBV4-1 and TRBJ1-1; D may be TRBD1 (6 bases). Per the germline V gene, CDR1 is MGHRA and CDR2 is YSYEKL. The V end lost 1 base, the J end lost 5 bases, and 14 bases lay between the germline ends. The CDR3 loop spans 15 amino acids. Written as DNA, the CDR3 is TGCGCCAGCAGCCAAGTTGGGGGCTGGACGACTGAAGCTTTCTTT. It specifies CASSQVGGWTTEAFF.

The genes are TRBV6-4 and TRBJ2-7, with 7 nucleotides matching TRBD1. Per germline, CDR1 MRHNA and CDR2 SNTAGT. V lost 7 bases to trimming and J lost 7 bases; unmatched junction nucleotides: 13. This CDR3 spans 14 amino acids. CDR3 sequence: CASNETGHIREQYF. The CDR3 DNA follows: TGTGCCAGCAACGAGACAGGGCATATCAGAGAGCAGTACTTC.

This chain uses TRBV7-9 with TRBJ2-2; no clear D gene. Per the germline V gene, CDR1 is SEHNR and CDR2 is FQNEAQ (reference sequence). This CDR3 spans 15 amino acids. V lost 1 base and J 5 bases, leaving 11 bases between the germline ends. The CDR3 protein is CASSLVVSSTGELFF. CDR3 nucleotides: TGTGCCAGCAGCTTAGTTGTCAGTTCGACCGGGGAGCTGTTTTTT.

This clonotype has just a few counts. A read error is possible here, since a much larger clone lies one base away. The rearrangement uses TRBV11-2 and TRBJ2-7; no definite D call. There are 12 residues in the CDR3. V shed 6 bases and J shed 0 bases, with 6 bases lying between them. Germline V gene data show CDR1 as SGHAT and CDR2 as FQNNGV. DNA of the CDR3: TGTGCCAGCAGTCACAGCTCCTACGAGCAGTACTTC. This translates into CASSHSSYEQYF.

This clonotype was observed a few times. The V call is TRBV5-1, the J call TRBJ2-7; 7 nucleotides align to TRBD1. The CDR3 extends over 13 amino acids. With 4 bases clipped from V and 3 bases from J, the junction kept 4 bases outside the gene matches. Germline loops: CDR1 SGHRS, CDR2 YFSETQ. CDR3: CASSGTGVYEQYF. CDR3 sequence (DNA): TGCGCCAGCAGCGGAACAGGGGTCTACGAGCAGTACTTC.

V is TRBV20-1 and J is TRBJ2-4, with D possibly matching TRBD2 (6 bases). The CDR3 is 14 residues long. Trimming shortened V by 3 bases and J by 3 bases, and 12 bases separated the two germline ends. Germline values: CDR1 DFQATT, CDR2 SNEGSKA (reference sequence). In nucleotides, the CDR3 is TGCAGTGCTAGTCCCTGGCGGGGCAAAAACATTCAGTACTTC. Translation gives CSASPWRGKNIQYF.

This clonotype showed up many times. The genes are TRBV4-1 and TRBJ2-5; 7 bases fit TRBD2. Germline V gene lookup returns CDR1 MGHRA and CDR2 YSYEKL. The CDR3 loop spans 17 amino acids. The V segment lost 5 bases and the J segment 1 base; nucleotides outside the gene matches: 13. The DNA of the CDR3 is TGCGCCAGCAGCAGAGGCGAACTAGCGTCCTTCCAAGAGACCCAGTACTTC. Translated, it gives CASSRGELASFQETQYF.

This clonotype was seen ten or more times. The chain has TRBV7-3 and TRBJ2-7, with TRBD1 matching over 8 bases. In germline, CDR1 is SGHTA, CDR2 FQGTGA. J was trimmed by 3 bases and V by 3 bases; bases with no gene match: 1. This CDR3 region has 13 residues. The CDR3 DNA reads TGTGCCAGCAGCTTGGGACAGGACTACGAGCAGTACTTC. Its translation is CASSLGQDYEQYF. Full variable domain (outside the CDR3, taken from reference TRBV7-3 and TRBJ2-7): GAGVSQTPSNKVTEKGKYVELRCDPISGHTALYWYRQSLGQGPEFLIYFQGTGAADDSGLPNDRFFAVRPEGSVSTLKIQRTERGDSAVYLCASSLGQDYEQYFGPGTRLTVT.

This clonotype was counted at least ten times. The gene calls are TRBV27 and TRBJ1-5; TRBD1 might be the D (5 bases). Germline CDR1 and CDR2: MNHEY and SMNVEV (reference sequence). V lost 3 bases, J lost 4 bases, and 7 bases lay in between. This CDR3 has 13 residues. The CDR3 reads CASSFGANQPQHF. The CDR3 DNA sequence: TGTGCCAGCAGTTTTGGGGCAAATCAGCCCCAGCATTTT.

The DNA of the CDR3 is TGTGCCAGCAGCTTAATGGCGTTTGAGCAGTTCTTC. Translating gives CASSLMAFEQFF. V usage is TRBV7-2 and J usage is TRBJ2-1; no definite D call. CDR1 and CDR2 (germline): SGHTA, FQGNSA. CDR3 length: 12 amino acids. Trimming cost V 2 bases and J 9 bases, with 8 bases left between them.

J is TRBJ2-3 and V is TRBV28; the D is unclear. The CDR3 contains 13 residues. Germline loops: CDR1 MDHEN, CDR2 SYDVKM. V was shortened by 2 bases and J by 0 bases, with 3 bases between the two germline ends. The CDR3, as DNA: TGTGCCAGCAGTTTACTAAGCACAGATACGCAGTATTTT. Amino acid sequence: CASSLLSTDTQYF.

The chain uses TRBV5-1 and TRBJ1-5, with D uncertain. Germline V lookup: CDR1 SGHRS, CDR2 YFSETQ. Between the trimmed V and J ends, which lost 0 bases and 10 bases, there was a span of 11 bases. This CDR3 region has 13 residues. Here the CDR3 reads CASSLEGLDPQHF. As DNA, the CDR3 is TGCGCCAGCAGCTTGGAAGGCCTCGACCCCCAGCATTTT.

This clonotype was seen at least ten times. The CDR3 sequence: CASSARRGLANTGELFF. In DNA form, the CDR3 reads TGCGCCAGCAGTGCGAGGAGGGGACTAGCGAACACCGGGGAGCTGTTTTTT. V usage is TRBV10-1 and J usage is TRBJ2-2, with TRBD2 matching over 8 bases. V gave up 4 bases and J gave up 0 bases; unmatched junction bases: 7. Germline V gene lookup returns CDR1 WNHNN and CDR2 SYGVQD (reference sequence). This CDR3 is built from 17 residues.

The table lists this clonotype with a few counts. The chain couples TRBV11-2 to TRBJ2-3, with TRBD2 as a possible D gene (5 bases). This CDR3 region has 15 residues. Germline assignment: CDR1 SGHAT and CDR2 FQNNGV. V was trimmed by 4 bases and J by 2 bases, leaving 13 bases between them. The CDR3 here is CASSSSGSITDTQYF. CDR3 sequence (DNA): TGTGCCAGCAGCTCATCGGGATCGATCACAGATACGCAGTATTTT.

CDR3 DNA sequence: TGTGCCGCTGCGGGGGCCCAAGAGACCCAGTACTTC. Translating it yields CAAAGAQETQYF. V and J are TRBV10-3 and TRBJ2-5; possibly TRBD2 for D (7 bases). V gave up 11 bases and J gave up 1 base, with 11 bases separating them. CDR3 length: 12 amino acids. The germline V gene encodes CDR1 ENHRY and CDR2 SYGVKD.

The chain couples TRBV7-2 to TRBJ2-3; TRBD2 agrees at 12 bases. The CDR3 totals 16 residues. Germline values: CDR1 SGHTA, CDR2 FQGNSA. J gave up 5 bases and V 5 bases, and 8 bases lay outside the gene matches. CDR3 loop: CASSLGLAGGLDTQYF. The CDR3 DNA reads as TGTGCCAGCAGCCTCGGGCTAGCGGGGGGGCTAGATACGCAGTATTTT.

This clonotype was observed a handful of times. This chain links TRBV2 with TRBJ2-1; 12 bases map to TRBD2. This CDR3 contains 13 residues. Trimming cost V 6 bases and J 9 bases; bases outside gene matches: 3. Per germline, CDR1 SNHLY and CDR2 FYNNEI. The CDR3 spells CASRMTSGGEQFF. DNA for the CDR3: TGTGCCAGCAGGATGACTAGCGGGGGTGAGCAGTTCTTC.